The source of this T cell receptor (beta chain) is a study of T cells in Graves' hyperthyroidism and ophthalmopathy (dated by TCRdb to 2018 to 2020). About the study as a whole: Peripheral blood samples were taken at the time of initial diagnosis, prior to any treatment. To identify distinguishing TCR V-J signatures, a discovery cohort of about 100 patients was used, comprising 40 to 45 with Graves' ophthalmopathy and 55 to 65 with stable Graves' hyperthyroidism. An independent validation cohort of around 20 hyperthyroidism patients and approximately 15 patients who later progressed to ophthalmopathy tested prospective prediction of ophthalmopathy. The roughly 90 discovery patients were divided at random into training and test sets in a 7:3 ratio. In addition, the study compared T-cell repertoires in thyroid tissue and in blood from a handful of Graves' hyperthyroidism patients. After blood sampling, hyperthyroidism patients were treated with methimazole at a starting dose of 30 mg daily, and ophthalmopathy patients were treated with high-dose intravenous methylprednisolone. According to the paper, TCR Vbeta CDR3 sequencing was carried out on some 140 peripheral blood samples, which came from 40 to 45 ophthalmopathy, about 75 hyperthyroidism and roughly 17 progressor patients. Overall results and qualifications from the work: Blood samples also contained most of the expanded thyroid clonotypes (frequency above 0.001), which suggests that blood repertoires may reflect thyroid immune responses. In validation, the model predicted progression to ophthalmopathy a median of roughly six months before onset, with about 70% sensitivity and almost 75% specificity. Sample size was not statistically predetermined, and blinding of investigators to group allocation was not performed. In cross-validation, a model built on a 13 V-J signature told ophthalmopathy apart from stable hyperthyroidism with approximately 90% sensitivity and approximately 81% specificity, and in testing the same model reached 80%/75%.

The germline V gene specifies MDHEN as CDR1 and SYDVKM as CDR2. Deletion took 7 bases off V and 8 bases off J, with a span of 14 bases between the germline ends. Including the terminal cysteine and phenylalanine, the CDR3 comprises 12 residues. Of all the DNA, just the CDR3 is kept, 36 bases in frame from base 1. At least ten counts were recorded for this clonotype. It lacks a known antigen. Within one base of it there is no much larger clone, and no base qualities were kept. The TCR beta CDR3 regions were amplified from RNA transcripts. The first round of RT-PCR for the TCR CDR3 was performed with the HTBI primer set and the Qiagen OneStep RT-PCR kit. Libraries were constructed in a second round of multiplex PCR, after which size selection and purification were performed. The libraries were sequenced on an Illumina HiSeq2000 using paired-end 100 bp reads. The published analysis was carried out like this. Raw data were processed with SOAPnuke, discarding reads with adapters, uncalled bases, mean Phred below 15, or no exact constant-primer or identifier match. High-quality paired reads were merged with COPE v1.2.5, and unique nucleotide sequences were defined as clonotypes. MiTCR v1.1 was used to align the clonotypes against IMGT TRBV, TRBD and TRBJ reference segments. The analysis included only V-J combinations with a frequency above 0.0001, which together covered over 98% of the repertoires. A TCS score was defined as the ratio between F50 (clonal expansion) and ExV (chaos), using BLOSUM62-based TCRdist between CDR3 peptides within each V-J. Welch's t-statistics and random forest reduced 500 to 550 V-J features to around 14, which were used in a naive Bayes classifier (R e1071). TCRdb passed the public sequencing reads through fastp at Q25 and MiXCR, retaining productive beta sequences. Each entry merges the rows of one CDR3 protein and shows their most common DNA and genes. These V and J calls originate from TCRdb's pipeline instead of the authors' own analysis. Here the sample has around 300,000 distinct CDR3 sequences; 13% to 15% occur a single time. The ten largest clones add up to under 35% of the sample.

Hyperthyroidism patients were aged 18 to 65 years and newly diagnosed, with disease duration of less than 2 months. Patients with uncontrolled infections, other autoimmune diseases, pregnancy or lactation were excluded. Diagnoses relied on clinical symptoms, serum thyroxine and TRAb, thyroid ultrasound and orbital computed tomography. Blood from progressor patients was collected at the time of first diagnosis with hyperthyroidism, before any ophthalmopathy symptoms had appeared. Ficoll-Paque density gradient centrifugation was used to isolate PBMCs from 8.5 to 10 ml of fresh peripheral blood. Progressor patients were defined as those initially diagnosed with Graves' hyperthyroidism in whom ophthalmopathy developed during follow-up. Trizol reagent was used to extract total RNA, and RNA quality was then checked on an Agilent 2100 Bioanalyzer.

This clonotype was sampled from a woman between 45 and 60 years old with Graves' hyperthyroidism that later progressed to Graves' ophthalmopathy. The sequenced sample was blood. The V gene is TRBV28 and the J gene is TRBJ1-1; TRBD1 is perhaps the D gene, given 6 matching bases. The CDR3 protein is CASNPGGWEAFF. The DNA is TGTGCCAGCAATCCGGGGGGCTGGGAAGCTTTCTTT.